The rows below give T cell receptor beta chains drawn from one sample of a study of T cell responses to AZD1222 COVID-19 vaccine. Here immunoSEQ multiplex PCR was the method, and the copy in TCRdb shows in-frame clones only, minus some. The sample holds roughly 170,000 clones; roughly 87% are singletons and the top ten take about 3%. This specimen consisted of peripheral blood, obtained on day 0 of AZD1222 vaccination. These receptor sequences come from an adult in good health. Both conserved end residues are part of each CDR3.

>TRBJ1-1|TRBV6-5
CASIYGWGNTEAFF
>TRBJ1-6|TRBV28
CASSPPSYNSPLHF
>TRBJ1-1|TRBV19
CASAIGHMNTEAFF
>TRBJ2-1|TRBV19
CATSHAGIYNEQFF
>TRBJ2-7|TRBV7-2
CASSSRTEYEQYF
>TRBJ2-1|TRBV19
CASSMDSGRIYNEQFF
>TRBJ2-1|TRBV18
CASSPNSGIAGHNEQFF
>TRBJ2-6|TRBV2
CASSQGPLNVLTF
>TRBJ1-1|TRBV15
CATSRDDRTEAFF
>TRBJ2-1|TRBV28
CASRPTWAEAGAAYNEQFF